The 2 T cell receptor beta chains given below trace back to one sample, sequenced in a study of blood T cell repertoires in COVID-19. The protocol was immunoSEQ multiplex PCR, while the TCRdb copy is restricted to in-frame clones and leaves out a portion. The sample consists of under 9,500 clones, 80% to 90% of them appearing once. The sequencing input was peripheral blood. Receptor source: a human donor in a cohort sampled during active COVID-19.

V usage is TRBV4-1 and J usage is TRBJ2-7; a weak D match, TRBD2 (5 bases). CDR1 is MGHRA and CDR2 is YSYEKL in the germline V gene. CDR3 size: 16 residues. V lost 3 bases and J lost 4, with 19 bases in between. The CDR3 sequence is CASSQIGKGDSYEQYF. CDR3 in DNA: TGCGCCAGCAGCCAGATAGGAAAGGGAGACTCGTACGAGCAGTACTTC.

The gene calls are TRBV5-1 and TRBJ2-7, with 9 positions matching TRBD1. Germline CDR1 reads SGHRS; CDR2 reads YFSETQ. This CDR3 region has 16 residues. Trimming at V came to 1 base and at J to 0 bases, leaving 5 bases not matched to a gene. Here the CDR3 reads CASSLFGTGISYEQYF. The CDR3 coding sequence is TGCGCCAGCAGCTTGTTTGGGACAGGGATCTCCTACGAGCAGTACTTC.